These 3 T cell receptor beta chains share one sample of origin, sequenced in a study of regulatory T cells in long-lasting Graves disease. Time point indicated: newly diagnosed GD, antithyroid drugs for less than 3 months. The TCR library was prepared using RNA isolated from PBMCs. Arm-PCR with iRepertoire HTBI primers amplified the CDR3 regions for these TCR beta libraries. TCRdb fed the multiplex PCR reads into MiXCR, producing one record per CDR3 protein. The table includes about 520,000 distinct CDR3 sequences, approximately 12% detected once. The sample was also reused in another study, on T cells in Graves' hyperthyroidism and ophthalmopathy.

This material consisted of peripheral blood mononuclear cells (PBMCs), taken at new diagnosis, from a patient treated with antithyroid drugs. Receptors originate from a woman in her twenties or thirties with Graves disease.

In its sample, this clonotype was seen a few times. The chain employs TRBV30 and TRBJ2-7; D possibly uses TRBD1 or TRBD2 (5 bases each). Trimming pared 4 bases from V and 6 bases from J, leaving 10 bases between. Germline V gene lookup returns CDR1 GTSNPN and CDR2 SVGIG (reference sequence). There are 11 residues in the CDR3. In nucleotides, the CDR3 is TGTGCCTGGATCCGAGGGGTCGAGCAGTACTTC. This sequence encodes CAWIRGVEQYF.

The V and J genes are TRBV5-6 and TRBJ2-3; 9 nucleotides line up with TRBD1. This CDR3 contains 16 residues. Germline-derived CDR1 and CDR2 are SGHDT and YYEEEE. V shed 2 bases, J shed 2 bases, and the junction held 6 bases outside the gene matches. The CDR3 region is CASSFGQGINTDTQYF. The CDR3, as DNA: TGTGCCAGCAGCTTCGGACAGGGGATAAACACAGATACGCAGTATTTT.

The chain combines TRBV7-3 with TRBJ1-1, with TRBD1 matching over 7 bases. Trimming at V came to 5 bases and at J to 4 bases, leaving 4 bases not matched to a gene. CDR1 SGHTA and CDR2 FQGTGA come from the germline V gene. The length of the CDR3 is 13 residues. The CDR3 region is CASSATGSTEAFF. CDR3 DNA sequence: TGTGCCAGCAGCGCGACAGGGAGCACTGAAGCTTTCTTT.